The rows below give T cell receptor beta chains drawn from one sample of a study of response to subunit inactivated influenza vaccine. TCRdb redid the calling of the RT-PCR reads with MiXCR, one entry per CDR3 protein. Altogether under 200,000 distinct CDR3 sequences are present, approximately 11% being singletons, with the ten largest covering roughly 40%. This specimen was CD8+ T cells sorted from PBMCs, taken about 23 months after vaccination. The receptors derive from a man between 45 and 75 years old who received an inactivated influenza vaccine. Each CDR3 is given without its conserved first and last residue.

>TRBV11-2|TRBJ2-4
ASSLVRLPYIQY
>TRBV6-5|TRBJ2-7
ASSYSPVSAPSYEQY
>TRBV14|TRBJ2-7
ASSQGSVEQY
>TRBV9|TRBJ2-7
ASSGGTSGGIEQY
>TRBV12-3/TRBV12-4|TRBJ2-1
ASWRGYEQF
>TRBV5-1|TRBJ2-5
ASSLDAGQETQY
>TRBV7-3|TRBJ2-1
ASSSETWGEQF
>TRBV5-1|TRBJ1-2
ASSLRQGADYGYT
>TRBV12-3/TRBV12-4|TRBJ1-5
ASTLDRGGQPQH
>TRBV7-2|TRBJ2-1
ASSYFSGSYNEQF
>TRBV7-6|TRBJ2-1
ASSFGLINEQF
>TRBV7-8|TRBJ2-3
ASSLDIGPDTQY
>TRBV20-1|TRBJ1-1
SAIRGGWTEAF
>TRBV12-3/TRBV12-4|TRBJ2-5
ASSYGTGSVTQY
>TRBV12-3/TRBV12-4|TRBJ2-3
ASGEADTQY
>TRBV4-1|TRBJ1-1
ASSQETVLNTEAF
>TRBV4-3|TRBJ2-2
ASSPNLNTGELF